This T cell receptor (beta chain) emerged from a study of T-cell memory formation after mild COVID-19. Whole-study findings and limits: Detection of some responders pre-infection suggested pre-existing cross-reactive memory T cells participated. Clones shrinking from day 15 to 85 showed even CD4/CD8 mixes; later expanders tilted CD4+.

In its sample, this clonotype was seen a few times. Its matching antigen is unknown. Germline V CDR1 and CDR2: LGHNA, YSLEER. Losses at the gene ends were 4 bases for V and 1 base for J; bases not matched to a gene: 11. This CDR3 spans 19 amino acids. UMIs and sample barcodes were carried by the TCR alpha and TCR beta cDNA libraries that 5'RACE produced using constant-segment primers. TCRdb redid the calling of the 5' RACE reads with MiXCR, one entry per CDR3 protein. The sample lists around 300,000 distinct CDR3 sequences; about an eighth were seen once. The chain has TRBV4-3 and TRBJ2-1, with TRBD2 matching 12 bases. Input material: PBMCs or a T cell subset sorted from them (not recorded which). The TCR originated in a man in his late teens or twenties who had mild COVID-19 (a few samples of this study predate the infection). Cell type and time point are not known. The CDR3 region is CASSRYASGGAGSYNEQFF. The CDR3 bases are TGCGCCAGCAGCCGCTACGCTAGCGGGGGGGCCGGGTCCTACAATGAGCAGTTCTTC.